This paragraph covers one T cell receptor beta chain sequence. Sequenced by immunoSEQ multiplex PCR; TCRdb stores in-frame clones only, minus some. This repertoire shows 150,000 to 200,000 clones, over 75% found once; its top ten account for 3% to 3.5%. This record belongs to a study of cytotoxic CD8 clonotypes in ibrutinib-treated CLL. Germline assignment: CDR1 MNHNS and CDR2 SASEGT. CDR3 size: 16 residues. Trimming stripped 4 bases from V and 2 bases from J, with 15 bases between. Sequenced material: PBMCs, taken at disease progression, from a patient treated with ibrutinib. This TCR was sampled from a human donor with chronic lymphocytic leukemia. The chain has TRBV6-1 and TRBJ1-3, with D possibly matching TRBD1 (5 bases). CDR3 sequence: CASSVSSGEPGNTIYF. The CDR3 bases are TGTGCCAGCAGTGTTTCTTCGGGGGAACCTGGAAACACCATATATTTT.